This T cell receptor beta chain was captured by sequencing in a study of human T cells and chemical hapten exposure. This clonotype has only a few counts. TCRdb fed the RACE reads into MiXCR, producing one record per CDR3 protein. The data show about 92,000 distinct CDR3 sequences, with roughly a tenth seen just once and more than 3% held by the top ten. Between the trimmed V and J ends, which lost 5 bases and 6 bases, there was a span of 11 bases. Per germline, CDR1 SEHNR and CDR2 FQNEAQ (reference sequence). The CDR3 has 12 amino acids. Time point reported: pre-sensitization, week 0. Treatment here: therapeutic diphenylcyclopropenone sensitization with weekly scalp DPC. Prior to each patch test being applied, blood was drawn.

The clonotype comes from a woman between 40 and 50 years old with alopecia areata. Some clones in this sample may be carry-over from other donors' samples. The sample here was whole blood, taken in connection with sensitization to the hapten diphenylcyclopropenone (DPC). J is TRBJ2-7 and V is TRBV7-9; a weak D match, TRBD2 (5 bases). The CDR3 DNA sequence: TGTGCCAGCAGCCACATGAGGGCCGAGCAGTACTTC. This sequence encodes CASSHMRAEQYF.